This TCR beta chain appears in the sequencing data of a study of blood T cell repertoires in COVID-19. Germline V gene lookup returns CDR1 SGHRS and CDR2 YFSETQ. CDR3 size: 16 residues. The J segment lost 4 bases and the V segment lost 5 bases, leaving 10 bases of the junction unmatched. Authors' processing steps: Amplifying reference gene primers gave estimates of nucleated cell counts. Clones were sequenced by immunoSEQ multiplex PCR, and TCRdb holds only the in-frame ones, with some missing. V and J calls plus clone size are reproduced from that table; the DNA served to infer D and trimming. The table has almost 350,000 clones, roughly 90% seen once.

This chain connects TRBV5-1 to TRBJ2-3; TRBD1 matches 10 bases. This receptor was obtained from a woman aged 55-75 years with COVID-19, enrolled during active disease. Specimen: peripheral blood. This CDR3 reads CASRPNDRGLSDTQYF. CDR3 DNA: TGCGCCAGCAGGCCCAATGACAGGGGGCTCTCAGATACGCAGTATTTT. Using reference TRBV5-1 and TRBJ2-3 for the parts outside the CDR3, the full variable domain is KAGVTQTPRYLIKTRGQQVTLSCSPISGHRSVSWYQQTPGQGLQFLFEYFSETQRNKGNFPGRFSGRQFSNSRSEMNVSTLELGDSALYLCASRPNDRGLSDTQYFGPGTRLTVL.